These 5 T cell receptor beta chains originate from one sample sequenced in a study of response to subunit inactivated influenza vaccine. MiXCR was run by TCRdb on the RT-PCR reads, yielding one entry per CDR3 protein. Of about 780,000 distinct CDR3 sequences listed, around 18% are singletons. The input for sequencing was PBMCs from blood, taken 4 to 6 days after vaccination. These receptors were taken from a man aged 45-60 years who received an inactivated influenza vaccine.

This clonotype appeared a few times. The chain uses TRBV7-6 and TRBJ2-7; 11 nucleotides align to TRBD1. CDR3 length: 13 amino acids. Losses at the gene ends were 5 bases for V and 9 bases for J; bases not matched to a gene: 6. CDR1 is SGHVS and CDR2 is FNYEAQ in the germline V gene. CDR3 nucleotide sequence: TGTGCCAGCAGCAAAGGGACAGGGGGTAGGCAGTACTTC. Its translation: CASSKGTGGRQYF.

The gene calls are TRBV12-3 or TRBV12-4 and TRBJ2-7; D may be TRBD1 (6 bases). The ends were cut back, 6 bases at V and 3 bases at J, with 21 bases in the middle. The CDR3 sequence is 16 residues long. CDR3 bases: TGTGCCAGCAGCCCCCTTGGGGTTACAGGGAGCTACGAGCAGTACTTC. Its translation: CASSPLGVTGSYEQYF.

The chain joins TRBV2 to TRBJ1-2, with D possibly matching TRBD1 (5 bases). The V gene lost 4 bases and the J gene lost 5 bases, with 14 bases spanning the gap. Germline CDR1 reads SNHLY; CDR2 reads FYNNEI. The CDR3 is 14 residues long. The CDR3, as DNA: TGTGCCAGCAGTGGGGCGCAGGGAGCATATGGCTACACCTTC. As protein: CASSGAQGAYGYTF.

In this sample, this clonotype turned up a few times. This sequence joins TRBV30 and TRBJ2-2; D is perhaps TRBD1 or TRBD2 (5 bases each). CDR3 length: 12 amino acids. Trimming removed 0 bases from V and 9 bases from J, with 8 bases in between. The germline V gene encodes CDR1 GTSNPN and CDR2 SVGIG (reference sequence). CDR3 sequence: CAWSVVGRELFF. CDR3 sequence (DNA): TGTGCCTGGAGTGTAGTGGGACGGGAGCTGTTTTTT.

This clonotype turned up a few times. The CDR3 sequence is CASSYPPGTIGETQYF. CDR3 nucleotides: TGTGCCAGCAGTTACCCCCCTGGGACAATAGGGGAGACCCAGTACTTC. The chain joins TRBV6-2 or TRBV6-3 to TRBJ2-5, with D maybe TRBD1 (6 bases). Germline V gives CDR1 MNHEY, CDR2 SVGEGT. The CDR3 contains 16 residues. V gave up 2 bases and J gave up 5 bases, with 18 bases separating them.